Shown below are 20 T cell receptor beta chains from a single sample sequenced in a study of shared clonotypes between healthy human individuals. Measured with immunoSEQ multiplex PCR; TCRdb has only the in-frame clones, and not every one. The sample yields about 660,000 clones, around 72% seen once. Sequencing was performed on memory CD4+ T cells sorted from blood. The subset denotes: CD45RA-negative fraction. The source of these receptors is a woman aged 25 to 45 in good health.

The chain uses TRBV6-1 and TRBJ2-2; 8 bases are a match to TRBD1. J gave up 5 bases and V 6 bases, and 8 bases lay outside the gene matches. The CDR3 has 15 amino acids. Germline V gives CDR1 MNHNS, CDR2 SASEGT. CDR3 in DNA: TGTGCCAGCAGACAAACAGGGGGTGGGACCGGGGAGCTGTTTTTT. Translated, it gives CASRQTGGGTGELFF.

The J gene is TRBJ2-1, the V gene TRBV28, with TRBD2 identical over 13 bases. Trimming took 6 bases from V and 10 from J; bases not matched to a gene: 9. The CDR3 is made up of 15 amino acids. Germline CDR1 and CDR2: MDHEN and SYDVKM. In DNA form, the CDR3 reads TGTGCCAGCAGAATAACGGGACTAGCGGGACTCGAGCAGTTCTTC. It translates to CASRITGLAGLEQFF.

This clone was detected ten times or more. The CDR3 reads CASSILLAGELFF. CDR3 in DNA: TGTGCCAGTAGTATTTTACTAGCGGGGGAGCTGTTTTTT. The V and J genes are TRBV19 and TRBJ2-2; 7 nucleotides align to TRBD2. Germline V gene data show CDR1 as LNHDA and CDR2 as SQIVND (reference sequence). The CDR3 is 13 residues long. J was trimmed by 8 bases and V by 3 bases; bases with no gene match: 3.

This clone appeared a few times. This rearrangement joins TRBV6-5 to TRBJ1-2, with D tentatively TRBD1 (6 bases). The length of the CDR3 is 13 residues. Germline V CDR1 and CDR2: MNHEY, SVGAGI. Deletions cut 4 bases from V and 8 bases from J, with 14 bases between. CDR3: CASSSGGAVGYTF. Written as DNA, the CDR3 is TGTGCCAGCAGTTCCGGGGGGGCGGTGGGCTACACCTTC.

This CDR3 is CASSVVAGYQETQYF. CDR3 coding DNA: TGTGCCAGCAGCGTAGTGGCAGGGTACCAAGAGACCCAGTACTTC. The chain combines TRBV9 with TRBJ2-5, with D possibly matching TRBD1 (5 bases). The CDR3 covers 15 residues. The V gene's germline CDR1 is SGDLS and CDR2 YYNGEE. The ends were cut back, 0 bases at V and 0 bases at J, with 9 bases in the middle.

This clone was detected a few times. The chain couples TRBV19 to TRBJ1-5, with TRBD1 matching over 8 bases. The V gene's germline CDR1 is LNHDA and CDR2 SQIVND (reference sequence). The CDR3 spans 15 residues. V lost 4 bases, J lost 6 bases, and 8 bases stayed unmatched. The DNA for the CDR3 is TGTGCCAGTAGTAGCGGACAGGGCGGAAGTCAGCCCCAGCATTTT. The encoded protein is CASSSGQGGSQPQHF.

Here the CDR3 reads CASSAGGGRQPQHF. The CDR3 nucleotides are TGTGCCAGCAGCGCCGGGGGCGGGAGGCAGCCCCAGCATTTT. V usage is TRBV25-1 and J usage is TRBJ1-5, with D perhaps matching TRBD1 (6 bases). CDR3 size: 14 residues. V lost 6 bases and J lost 7, with 16 bases in between. Germline V gene sequence: CDR1 MGHDK, CDR2 SYGVNS.

This clone was picked up a small number of times. The rearrangement joins TRBV28 to TRBJ1-5, with a weak D call TRBD1 (6 bases). This CDR3 is built from 15 residues. Germline loops: CDR1 MDHEN, CDR2 SYDVKM. V gave up 6 bases and J gave up 0 bases, with 12 bases separating them. The chain's CDR3 is CASRESGASNQPQHF. In DNA, the CDR3 is TGTGCCAGCAGAGAGTCAGGGGCTAGCAATCAGCCCCAGCATTTT.

This chain connects TRBV4-1 to TRBJ2-7; D not resolved. V was trimmed by 3 bases and J by 0 bases, leaving 3 bases between them. The length of the CDR3 is 12 residues. The germline V gene encodes CDR1 MGHRA and CDR2 YSYEKL. The CDR3 coding sequence is TGCGCCAGCAGCCATTTCTCCTACGAGCAGTACTTC. Amino acid sequence: CASSHFSYEQYF.

The V call is TRBV30, the J call TRBJ1-5; no firm D call. The CDR3 consists of 14 residues. V was clipped by 0 bases and J by 4 bases, with 10 bases between them. Germline V gives CDR1 GTSNPN, CDR2 SVGIG (reference sequence). The CDR3 here is CAWSVGRLNQPQHF. The CDR3 DNA reads TGTGCCTGGAGTGTAGGTCGGTTAAATCAGCCCCAGCATTTT.

Regarding this clone: Other DNA sequences in this specimen translate into the identical CDR3. The gene calls are TRBV5-1 and TRBJ2-3; 7 nucleotides agree with TRBD1. CDR3 length: 14 amino acids. Germline loops: CDR1 SGHRS, CDR2 YFSETQ. Losses at the gene ends were 4 bases for V and 2 bases for J; bases not matched to a gene: 4. The CDR3 DNA sequence: TGCGCCAGCAGCCTGGGGACAGCCACAGATACGCAGTATTTT. Amino acid sequence: CASSLGTATDTQYF.

The CDR3 loop is CASGGRTDTQYF. The DNA for the CDR3 is TGTGCCAGCGGAGGGAGGACAGATACGCAGTATTTT. The chain combines TRBV5-4 with TRBJ2-3; possibly TRBD2 for D (6 bases). CDR1 and CDR2 from the germline V gene are SGHNT and YYREEE (reference sequence). This CDR3 region has 12 residues. The V and J ends lost 7 bases and 3 bases respectively, with 9 bases between them. Using reference TRBV5-4 and TRBJ2-3 for the parts outside the CDR3, the full variable domain is ETGVTQSPTHLIKTRGQQVTLRCSSQSGHNTVSWYQQALGQGPQFIFQYYREEENGRGNFPPRFSGLQFPNYSSELNVNALELDDSALYLCASGGRTDTQYFGPGTRLTVL.

The chain couples TRBV29-1 to TRBJ2-7; no firm D call. Trimming removed 0 bases at V and 4 bases at J, with 22 bases between. CDR3 length equals 17 residues. Germline CDR1 and CDR2: SQVTM and ANQGSEA. As DNA, the CDR3 is TGCAGCGTTGAAGATCTAAGTTTGTGGCTGGCACTGTACGAGCAGTACTTC. Translation: CSVEDLSLWLALYEQYF.

The V call is TRBV18, the J call TRBJ1-4; D remains unclear. Germline V gene lookup returns CDR1 KGHSH and CDR2 LQKENI. This CDR3 comprises 14 residues. V was trimmed by 3 bases and J by 4 bases, leaving 9 bases between them. The CDR3 is CASSPLPGNEKLFF. DNA for the CDR3: TGTGCCAGCTCACCTCTTCCGGGTAATGAAAAACTGTTTTTT.

The J gene is TRBJ1-5, the V gene TRBV28, with no clear D. Germline lookup yields CDR1 MDHEN and CDR2 SYDVKM. This CDR3 has 15 residues. The V end was cut by 3 bases, the J end by 4 bases, with 13 bases between. The CDR3 DNA sequence: TGTGCCAGCAGTTTCGGTCCGCCGGTTAATCAGCCCCAGCATTTT. Translating it yields CASSFGPPVNQPQHF.

The V call is TRBV27, the J call TRBJ1-1, with TRBD1 as a possible D gene (5 bases). Germline CDR1 is MNHEY and CDR2 is SMNVEV (reference sequence). The CDR3 covers 15 residues. The V gene lost 6 bases and the J gene lost 6 bases, with 20 bases spanning the gap. CDR3 in amino acids: CASRSPVRGNAEAFF. Written as DNA, the CDR3 is TGTGCCAGCAGATCCCCGGTAAGGGGCAACGCTGAAGCTTTCTTT.

This chain links TRBV28 with TRBJ2-7, with D possibly matching TRBD1 (5 bases). V gave up 5 bases and J gave up 7 bases, with 12 bases separating them. This CDR3 region has 12 residues. Germline lookup yields CDR1 MDHEN and CDR2 SYDVKM. Here the CDR3 reads CASSLGQKEQYF. CDR3 bases: TGTGCCAGCAGTCTAGGACAAAAAGAGCAGTACTTC.

The chain recombines TRBV21-1 with TRBJ2-1; the table assigns TRBD2, which was not confirmed against the DNA. TRBV21-1 counts as a pseudogene. The length of the CDR3 is 17 residues. Here the CDR3 DNA reads TGTGCCAGCAGCCCTCGGCCTAGCGGGAGGAATGAGAATGAGCAGTTCTTC. This encodes CASSPRPSGRNENEQFF.

CDR3 sequence reads: CASSSAGLYEQYF. Here the CDR3 DNA reads TGTGCCAGCAGTTCAGCGGGACTATACGAGCAGTACTTC. This chain joins TRBV28 and TRBJ2-7; 7 bases agree with TRBD2. Germline V lookup: CDR1 MDHEN, CDR2 SYDVKM. The CDR3 totals 13 residues. The V segment lost 4 bases and the J segment 4 bases; nucleotides outside the gene matches: 4.

The rearrangement joins TRBV19 to TRBJ2-5; 11 bases align to TRBD1. With V trimmed by 5 bases and J by 4 bases, 12 bases remained unmatched. Per the germline V gene, CDR1 is LNHDA and CDR2 is SQIVND (reference sequence). The CDR3 extends over 17 amino acids. The CDR3 DNA is TGTGCCAGTAGTCCATTTCTGGGGGACAGGGGGAGAGAGACCCAGTACTTC. This translates into CASSPFLGDRGRETQYF.